The source of this T cell receptor beta chain is a study of blood T cell repertoires in COVID-19. Here immunoSEQ multiplex PCR was the method, and the copy in TCRdb shows in-frame clones only, minus some. The sample yields some 350,000 clones, more than 80% seen once. The V and J ends lost 3 bases and 3 bases, in that order; junction bases with no gene match: 9. The CDR3 totals 16 residues. Per germline, CDR1 MDHEN and CDR2 SYDVKM. The sequenced sample was peripheral blood. The chain employs TRBV28 and TRBJ1-1; TRBD1 matches at 8 bases. This clonotype was sampled from a woman younger than 45 with COVID-19, enrolled during active disease. The CDR3 sequence: CASSFSPGQGDTEAFF. For the CDR3, the DNA is TGTGCCAGCAGTTTCTCCCCCGGACAGGGTGACACTGAAGCTTTCTTT.